The 24 T cell receptor beta chains given below trace back to one sample, sequenced in a study of blood T cell repertoires in COVID-19. Using immunoSEQ multiplex PCR, the repertoire was profiled, and TCRdb retains in-frame clones only, with some absent. The sample lists around 20,000 clones; 80% to 90% were seen once. Source material: peripheral blood. The receptors were sampled from a human donor in a cohort sampled during active COVID-19. The donor label of this sample is uncertain.

The rearrangement links TRBV3-1 (or the pseudogene TRBV3-2) to TRBJ1-3; TRBD1 aligns across 7 bases. J gave up 4 bases and V 1 base, and 4 bases lay outside the gene matches. The CDR3 runs to 15 residues. CDR1 and CDR2 from the germline V gene are LGHDT and YNNKEL (reference sequence). The CDR3 DNA is TGTGCCAGCAGCCAAGCCGGGACAGCCGGAAACACCATATATTTT. It is translated as CASSQAGTAGNTIYF.

V and J are TRBV18 and TRBJ2-2, with TRBD2 as a possible D gene (5 bases). Germline V gene sequence: CDR1 KGHSH, CDR2 LQKENI. With 1 base removed from V and 10 bases from J, the gap between germline ends came to 10 bases. This CDR3 contains 13 residues. The DNA of the CDR3 is TGTGCCAGCTCACCACAGGCCGGGAAGGAGCTGTTTTTT. It codes for CASSPQAGKELFF. Full variable domain (rest looked up from reference TRBV18 and TRBJ2-2): NAGVMQNPRHLVRRRGQEARLRCSPMKGHSHVYWYRQLPEEGLKFMVYLQKENIIDESGMPKERFSAEFPKEGPSILRIQQVVRGDSAAYFCASSPQAGKELFFGEGSRLTVL.

This chain links TRBV19 with TRBJ2-3; tentative D call: TRBD2 (6 bases). The length of the CDR3 is 15 residues. CDR1 LNHDA and CDR2 SQIVND come from the germline V gene (reference sequence). V lost 8 bases to trimming and J lost 0 bases, with 15 bases between them. The chain's CDR3 is CASSTGVWSTDTQYF. CDR3 bases: TGTGCCAGTTCAACGGGGGTTTGGAGCACAGATACGCAGTATTTT.

CDR3 DNA sequence: TGTGCCAGCAGCTTAGCGGGCGGGGCTACCGGGGAGCTGTTTTTT. Amino acid sequence: CASSLAGGATGELFF. The V and J genes are TRBV7-2 and TRBJ2-2; a weak D match, TRBD2 (6 bases). With 0 bases removed from V and 5 bases from J, the gap between germline ends came to 10 bases. The CDR3 contains 15 residues. CDR1 and CDR2 from the germline V gene are SGHTA and FQGNSA. The whole variable domain, filled in from reference TRBV7-2 and TRBJ2-2, reads GAGVSQSPSNKVTEKGKDVELRCDPISGHTALYWYRQSLGQGLEFLIYFQGNSAPDKSGLPSDRFSAERTGGSVSTLTIQRTQQEDSAVYLCASSLAGGATGELFFGEGSRLTVL.

V usage is TRBV5-1 and J usage is TRBJ2-7; D may be TRBD1 (7 bases). V lost 3 bases, J lost 5 bases, and 18 bases lay in between. The CDR3 length is 15 residues. Germline CDR1 and CDR2: SGHRS and YFSETQ. The CDR3 is CASSSSGGGFHEQYF. CDR3 DNA: TGCGCCAGCAGCTCCTCAGGGGGAGGATTCCACGAGCAGTACTTC.

This chain links TRBV28 with TRBJ2-2, with D perhaps TRBD2 (6 bases). This CDR3 contains 13 residues. V lost 7 bases and J 6 bases, leaving 12 bases between the germline ends. Germline V gene sequence: CDR1 MDHEN, CDR2 SYDVKM. The CDR3 sequence is CASILRDSGELFF. The DNA for the CDR3 is TGTGCCAGCATACTAAGGGACTCCGGGGAGCTGTTTTTT.

The rearrangement joins TRBV5-1 to TRBJ2-2; TRBD2 matches at 11 bases. V dropped 7 bases and J dropped 4; count of bases not matched to a gene: 6. The CDR3 is made up of 15 amino acids. CDR1 is SGHRS and CDR2 is YFSETQ in the germline V gene. The CDR3 is CASSLTSGSTGELFF. In nucleotides, the CDR3 is TGCGCCAGCTCTCTCACTAGCGGGAGCACCGGGGAGCTGTTTTTT.

The chain combines TRBV6-5 with TRBJ1-1, with TRBD1 identical over 8 bases. The germline gives CDR1 MNHEY, CDR2 SVGAGI. The CDR3 totals 15 residues. The V and J ends lost 5 bases and 5 bases, in that order; junction bases with no gene match: 10. In DNA form, the CDR3 reads TGTGCCAGCAGTCGCAGGGGGCGCCGGGGAACTGAAGCTTTCTTT. Protein sequence: CASSRRGRRGTEAFF.

V is TRBV9 and J is TRBJ2-5; tentatively, D is TRBD2 (5 bases). CDR1 is SGDLS, CDR2 YYNGEE, per germline. This CDR3 contains 13 residues. V was shortened by 4 bases and J by 3 bases, with 10 bases between the two germline ends. In nucleotides, the CDR3 is TGTGCCAGCAGCTCAAGGACTGAAGAGACCCAGTACTTC. Encoded protein: CASSSRTEETQYF.

V is TRBV28 and J is TRBJ2-2; 8 positions match TRBD2. Trimming removed 6 bases from V and 6 bases from J; junction bases left unmatched: 6. In germline, CDR1 is MDHEN, CDR2 SYDVKM. This CDR3 region has 14 residues. CDR3 sequence reads: CASRTGTRAGELFF. CDR3 sequence (DNA): TGTGCCAGCAGAACGGGGACTAGGGCCGGGGAGCTGTTTTTT.

This clone was observed a single time. The chain is built from TRBV6-4 and TRBJ2-2; no firm D call. The CDR3 has 14 residues. Trimming removed 5 bases from V and 1 base from J, with 8 bases in between. CDR1 and CDR2 from the germline V gene are MRHNA and SNTAGT. The CDR3 DNA sequence: TGTGCCAGCAGTCCTGGGCAGAACACCGGGGAGCTGTTTTTT. Protein: CASSPGQNTGELFF.

This clone occurred once. V usage is TRBV5-1 and J usage is TRBJ2-1; 8 positions agree with TRBD2. The CDR3 loop spans 13 amino acids. Trimming took 4 bases from V and 7 from J; bases not matched to a gene: 4. The V gene's germline CDR1 is SGHRS and CDR2 YFSETQ. CDR3 protein: CASSLSGSNEQFF. DNA of the CDR3: TGCGCCAGCAGCCTCAGCGGGAGTAATGAGCAGTTCTTC.

J is TRBJ1-5 and V is TRBV7-2, with 9 bases identical to TRBD1. Germline values: CDR1 SGHTA, CDR2 FQGNSA. CDR3 length equals 16 residues. V dropped 4 bases and J dropped 5; count of bases not matched to a gene: 9. CDR3 loop: CASSSPGQGDYQPQHF. In DNA, the CDR3 is TGTGCCAGCAGCTCACCGGGACAGGGAGACTATCAGCCCCAGCATTTT.

This sequence joins TRBV7-3 and TRBJ2-3; 10 bases agree with TRBD1. Losses at the gene ends were 5 bases for V and 2 bases for J; bases not matched to a gene: 13. The CDR3 length is 18 residues. Germline loops: CDR1 SGHTA, CDR2 FQGTGA. The DNA of the CDR3 is TGTGCCAGCAGCCCAAATGGTAGGACAGGGGGATACACAGATACGCAGTATTTT. Amino acids: CASSPNGRTGGYTDTQYF.

The chain employs TRBV12-3 or TRBV12-4 and TRBJ1-5; D is possibly TRBD1 (6 bases). This CDR3 region has 13 residues. V was pared by 4 bases and J by 7 bases, with 11 bases between. CDR3 loop: CASSSHREQPQHF. CDR3 DNA: TGTGCCAGCAGTTCTCACAGGGAGCAGCCCCAGCATTTT.

The rearrangement uses TRBV6-5 and TRBJ2-1; 12 positions match TRBD2. CDR1 and CDR2 (germline): MNHEY, SVGAGI. V was pared by 6 bases and J by 6 bases, with 0 bases of the junction left unmatched. CDR3 size: 13 residues. The CDR3: CASRTSGSNEQFF. CDR3 DNA: TGTGCCAGCAGGACTAGCGGGAGCAATGAGCAGTTCTTC.

V and J are TRBV3-1 (or the pseudogene TRBV3-2) and TRBJ2-7; D is possibly TRBD2 (6 bases). V lost 4 bases, J lost 7 bases, and 20 bases lay in between. Germline assignment: CDR1 LGHDT and CDR2 YNNKEL (reference sequence). This CDR3 contains 15 residues. In nucleotides, the CDR3 is TGTGCCAGCAGCCCAGCGGGCCTGGGGGATGGTGAGCAGTACTTC. Amino acids: CASSPAGLGDGEQYF.

This chain connects TRBV27 to TRBJ1-6, with a possible D match to TRBD1 (5 bases). The CDR3 length is 20 residues. V lost 6 bases and J 4 bases, leaving 28 bases between the germline ends. The germline V gene encodes CDR1 MNHEY and CDR2 SMNVEV (reference sequence). Here the CDR3 DNA reads TGTGCCAGCAGCAAGACCTCTCCGACGGGGGGGGAAGGGTATAATTCACCCCTCCACTTT. This codes for CASSKTSPTGGEGYNSPLHF.

This chain's CDR3 is CAPGEGQGYYGYTF. The CDR3 DNA follows: TGTGCCCCGGGGGAAGGACAGGGCTACTATGGCTACACCTTC. The chain has TRBV6-5 and TRBJ1-2; TRBD1 matches at 8 bases. V shed 11 bases and J 3 bases; nucleotides not matched to a gene: 11. CDR3 length: 14 residues. CDR1 and CDR2 from the germline V gene are MNHEY and SVGAGI.

The chain combines TRBV5-6 with TRBJ1-1, with 9 positions matching TRBD1. Germline V gene lookup returns CDR1 SGHDT and CDR2 YYEEEE. The CDR3 is made up of 14 amino acids. V lost 5 bases, J lost 4 bases, and 6 bases stayed unmatched. CDR3 sequence: CASRTQGASTEAFF. Written as DNA, the CDR3 is TGTGCCAGCAGAACACAGGGGGCGAGCACTGAAGCTTTCTTT. The variable domain in full, with the rest retrieved from reference TRBV5-6 and TRBJ1-1, is DAGVTQSPTHLIKTRGQQVTLRCSPKSGHDTVSWYQQALGQGPQFIFQYYEEEERQRGNFPDRFSGHQFPNYSSELNVNALLLGDSALYLCASRTQGASTEAFFGQGTRLTVV.

The chain uses TRBV4-2 and TRBJ2-7; D might be TRBD1 (5 bases). Trimming left V 1 base short and J 7 bases short, with 14 bases between. Germline lookup yields CDR1 LGHNA and CDR2 YNFKEQ. CDR3 size: 14 residues. DNA of the CDR3: TGTGCCAGCAGCCAAGCTGGGGCACATAGTGAGCAGTACTTC. Translating it yields CASSQAGAHSEQYF.

V gene TRBV7-9 combines with J gene TRBJ2-1; 13 bases line up with TRBD2. The CDR3 sequence is 15 residues long. Germline CDR1 SEHNR, CDR2 FQNEAQ (reference sequence). Unmatched junction bases numbered 5, after V lost 4 bases and J lost 8 bases. The CDR3 protein is CASSSGLAGVDEQFF. The DNA of the CDR3 is TGTGCCAGCAGCTCTGGACTAGCGGGAGTGGATGAGCAGTTCTTC.

The chain joins TRBV6-5 to TRBJ1-2; a weak D match, TRBD1 (6 bases). V lost 6 bases to trimming and J lost 7 bases, with 15 bases between them. Germline V gene data show CDR1 as MNHEY and CDR2 as SVGAGI. The CDR3 consists of 13 residues. This CDR3 reads CASRVPTGTGYTF. The CDR3 bases are TGTGCCAGCAGGGTACCTACAGGGACTGGCTACACCTTC.

The chain employs TRBV2 and TRBJ2-7; 11 positions agree with TRBD2. The CDR3 is 14 residues long. Germline assignment: CDR1 SNHLY and CDR2 FYNNEI. V lost 6 bases, J lost 6 bases, and 7 bases stayed unmatched. This CDR3 reads CASRKGTSGVEQYF. CDR3 bases: TGTGCCAGCAGGAAAGGGACTAGCGGTGTCGAGCAGTACTTC.